The 2 T cell receptor beta chains given below trace back to one sample, sequenced in a study of beta chain features in type 1 diabetes. Reverse transcribing all isolated RNA meant expressed TCRB transcripts were sequenced. Generated by immunoSEQ multiplex PCR, the TCRdb table keeps only in-frame clones and is missing some. The repertoire includes about 330,000 clones, 9.5% to 11% of them detected once, and around 0.015% sits in the top ten. Material: naive CD4+ T cells from blood. These receptors were obtained from a woman in her 30s in good health.

This clone was picked up a small number of times. The rearrangement links TRBV15 to TRBJ2-1; D is perhaps TRBD1 (6 bases). This CDR3 contains 12 residues. Deletions cut 5 bases from V and 9 bases from J, with 11 bases between. Germline CDR1 is LNHNV and CDR2 is YYDKDF (reference sequence). CDR3 DNA: TGTGCCACCAGCCGTGACAGGATTGAGCAGTTCTTC. Its translation: CATSRDRIEQFF.

The rearrangement uses TRBV19 and TRBJ2-1; TRBD1 aligns across 8 bases. The germline CDR1 and CDR2 sequences are LNHDA and SQIVND (reference sequence). Losses at the gene ends were 9 bases for V and 9 bases for J; bases not matched to a gene: 4. The CDR3 spans 11 residues. In nucleotides, the CDR3 is TGTGCCAGCAGGACAGGGATTGAGCAGTTCTTC. Translated: CASRTGIEQFF.